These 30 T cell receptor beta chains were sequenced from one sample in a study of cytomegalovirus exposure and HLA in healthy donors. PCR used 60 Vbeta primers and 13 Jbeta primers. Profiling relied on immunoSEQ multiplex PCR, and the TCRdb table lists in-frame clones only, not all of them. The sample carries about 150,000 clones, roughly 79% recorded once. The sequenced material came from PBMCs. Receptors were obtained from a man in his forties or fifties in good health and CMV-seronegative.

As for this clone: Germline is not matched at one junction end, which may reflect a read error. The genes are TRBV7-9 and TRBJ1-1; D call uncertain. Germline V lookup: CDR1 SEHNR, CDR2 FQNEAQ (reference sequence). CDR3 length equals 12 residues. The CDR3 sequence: CSSSLRDTEAFF. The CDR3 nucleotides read TGTTCCAGCAGTCTCCGGGACACTGAAGCTTTCTTT.

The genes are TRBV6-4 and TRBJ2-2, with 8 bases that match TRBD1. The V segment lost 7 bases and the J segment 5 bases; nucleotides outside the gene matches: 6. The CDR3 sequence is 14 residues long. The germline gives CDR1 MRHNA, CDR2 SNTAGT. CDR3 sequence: CASKPQGGTGELFF. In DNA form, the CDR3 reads TGTGCCAGCAAACCACAGGGGGGAACCGGGGAGCTGTTTTTT.

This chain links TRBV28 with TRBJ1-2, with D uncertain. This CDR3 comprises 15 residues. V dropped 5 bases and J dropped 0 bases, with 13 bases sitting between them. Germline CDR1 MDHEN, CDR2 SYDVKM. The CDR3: CASSQLQRTNYGYTF. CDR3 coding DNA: TGTGCCAGCAGTCAGTTACAGAGAACTAACTATGGCTACACCTTC.

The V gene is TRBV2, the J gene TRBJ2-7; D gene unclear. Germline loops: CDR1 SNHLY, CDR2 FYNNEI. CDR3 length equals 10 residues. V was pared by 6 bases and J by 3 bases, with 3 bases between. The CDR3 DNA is TGTGCCAGCAGGAGCTACGAGCAGTACTTC. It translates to CASRSYEQYF.

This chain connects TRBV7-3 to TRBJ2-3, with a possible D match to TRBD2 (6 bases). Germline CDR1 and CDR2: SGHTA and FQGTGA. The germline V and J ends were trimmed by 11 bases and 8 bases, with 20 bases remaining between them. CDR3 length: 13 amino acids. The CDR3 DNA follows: TGTGCCTCAGGGACTCCGAGTGGGGGTACGCAGTATTTT. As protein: CASGTPSGGTQYF.

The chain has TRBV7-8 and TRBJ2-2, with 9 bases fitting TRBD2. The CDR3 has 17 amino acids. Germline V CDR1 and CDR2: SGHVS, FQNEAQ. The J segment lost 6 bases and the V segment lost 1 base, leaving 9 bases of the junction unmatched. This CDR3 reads CASSLGGSGRWAGELFF. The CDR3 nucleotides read TGTGCCAGCAGCTTAGGGGGTAGCGGGAGATGGGCCGGGGAGCTGTTTTTT.

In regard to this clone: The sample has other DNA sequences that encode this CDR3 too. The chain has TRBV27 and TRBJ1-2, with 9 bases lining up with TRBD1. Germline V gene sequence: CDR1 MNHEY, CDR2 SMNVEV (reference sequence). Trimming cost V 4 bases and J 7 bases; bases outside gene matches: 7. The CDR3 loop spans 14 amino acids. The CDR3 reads CASSSDRGNRGYTF. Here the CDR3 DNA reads TGTGCCAGCAGTTCGGACAGGGGAAATCGTGGCTACACCTTC.

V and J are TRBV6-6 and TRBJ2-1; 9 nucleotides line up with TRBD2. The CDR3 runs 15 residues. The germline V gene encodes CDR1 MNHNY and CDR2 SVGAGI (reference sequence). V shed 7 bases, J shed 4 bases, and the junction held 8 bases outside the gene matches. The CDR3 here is CASTLAGTEYNEQFF. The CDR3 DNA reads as TGTGCCAGCACCCTAGCGGGGACGGAGTACAATGAGCAGTTCTTC.

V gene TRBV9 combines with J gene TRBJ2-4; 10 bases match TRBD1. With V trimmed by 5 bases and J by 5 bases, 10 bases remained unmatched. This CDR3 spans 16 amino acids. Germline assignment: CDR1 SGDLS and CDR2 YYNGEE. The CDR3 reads CASSPTGTGAQNIQYF. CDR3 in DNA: TGTGCCAGCAGTCCCACCGGGACAGGGGCCCAAAACATTCAGTACTTC.

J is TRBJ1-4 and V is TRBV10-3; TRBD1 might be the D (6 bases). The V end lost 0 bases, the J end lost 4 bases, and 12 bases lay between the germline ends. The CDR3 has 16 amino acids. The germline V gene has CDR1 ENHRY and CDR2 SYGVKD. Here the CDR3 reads CAISESPTGGNEKLFF. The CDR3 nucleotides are TGTGCCATCAGTGAGTCGCCGACAGGAGGTAATGAAAAACTGTTTTTT.

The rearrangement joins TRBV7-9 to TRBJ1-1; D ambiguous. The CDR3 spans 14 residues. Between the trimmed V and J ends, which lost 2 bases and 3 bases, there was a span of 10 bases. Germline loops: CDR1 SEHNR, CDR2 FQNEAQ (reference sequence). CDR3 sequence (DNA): TGTGCCAGCAGCTTACCCCCGCAGGACACTGAAGCTTTCTTT. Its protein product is CASSLPPQDTEAFF.

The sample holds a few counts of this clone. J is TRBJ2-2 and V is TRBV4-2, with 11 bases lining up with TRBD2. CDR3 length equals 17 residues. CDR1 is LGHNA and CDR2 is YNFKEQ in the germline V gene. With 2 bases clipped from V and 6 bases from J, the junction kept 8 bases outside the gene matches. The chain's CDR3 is CASSQNRLAGTAGELFF. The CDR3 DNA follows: TGTGCCAGCAGCCAAAACCGACTAGCGGGAACGGCCGGGGAGCTGTTTTTT.

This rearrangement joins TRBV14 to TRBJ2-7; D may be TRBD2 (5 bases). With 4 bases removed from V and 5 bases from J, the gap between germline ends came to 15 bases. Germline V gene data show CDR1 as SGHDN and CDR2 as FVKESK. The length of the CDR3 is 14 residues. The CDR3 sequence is CASSRVPGYDEQYF. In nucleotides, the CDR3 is TGTGCCAGCAGCCGCGTTCCGGGATACGACGAGCAGTACTTC.

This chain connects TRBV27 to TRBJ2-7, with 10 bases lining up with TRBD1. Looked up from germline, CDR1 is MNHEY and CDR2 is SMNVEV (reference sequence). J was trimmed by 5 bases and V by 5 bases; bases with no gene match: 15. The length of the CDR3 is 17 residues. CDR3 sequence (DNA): TGTGCCAGCAGTCGTTACACGGGACAGGGGACAAATAACGAGCAGTACTTC. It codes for CASSRYTGQGTNNEQYF.

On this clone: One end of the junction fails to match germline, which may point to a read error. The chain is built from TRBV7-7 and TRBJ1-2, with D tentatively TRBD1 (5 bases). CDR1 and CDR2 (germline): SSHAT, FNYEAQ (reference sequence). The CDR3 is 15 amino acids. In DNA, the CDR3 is TGTGCTAGCAGAGGACACCGGGGAGGTAACTATGGCTACACCTTC. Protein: CASRGHRGGNYGYTF.

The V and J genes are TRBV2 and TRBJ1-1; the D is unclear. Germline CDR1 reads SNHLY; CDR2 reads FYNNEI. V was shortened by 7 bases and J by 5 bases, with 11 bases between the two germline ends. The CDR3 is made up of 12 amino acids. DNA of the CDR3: TGTGCCAGCAACCGAGCGGTAACTGAAGCTTTCTTT. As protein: CASNRAVTEAFF. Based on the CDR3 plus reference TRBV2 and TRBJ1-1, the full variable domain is EPEVTQTPSHQVTQMGQEVILRCVPISNHLYFYWYRQILGQKVEFLVSFYNNEISEKSEIFDDQFSVERPDGSNFTLKIRSTKLEDSAMYFCASNRAVTEAFFGQGTRLTVV.

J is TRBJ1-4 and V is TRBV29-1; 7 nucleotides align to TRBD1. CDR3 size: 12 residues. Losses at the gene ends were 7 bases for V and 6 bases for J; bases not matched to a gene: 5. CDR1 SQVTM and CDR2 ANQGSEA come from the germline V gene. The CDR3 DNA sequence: TGCAGCGGGGGACAGCGGGATGAAAAACTGTTTTTT. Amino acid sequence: CSGGQRDEKLFF.

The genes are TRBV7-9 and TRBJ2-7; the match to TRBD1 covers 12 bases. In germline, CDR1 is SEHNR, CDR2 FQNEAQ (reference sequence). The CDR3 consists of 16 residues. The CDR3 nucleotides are TGTTCCAGCAGCAAAGGGACAGGGGGCGGCGTATACGAGCAGTACGTC. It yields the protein CSSSKGTGGGVYEQYV.

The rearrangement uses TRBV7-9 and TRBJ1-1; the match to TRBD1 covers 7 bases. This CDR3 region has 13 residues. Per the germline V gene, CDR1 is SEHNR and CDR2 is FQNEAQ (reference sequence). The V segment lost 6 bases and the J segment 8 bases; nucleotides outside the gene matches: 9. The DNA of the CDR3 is TGTGCCAGCAGACCACCCTTACAGGGGGAAGCTTTCTTT. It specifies CASRPPLQGEAFF.

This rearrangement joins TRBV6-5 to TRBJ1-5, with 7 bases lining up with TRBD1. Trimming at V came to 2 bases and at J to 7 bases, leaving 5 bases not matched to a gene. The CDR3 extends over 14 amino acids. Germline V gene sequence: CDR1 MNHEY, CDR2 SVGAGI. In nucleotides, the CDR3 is TGTGCCAGCAGTTACGCGTCAGGGGGACAGCCCCAGCATTTT. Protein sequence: CASSYASGGQPQHF.

The CDR3 region is CASSEQGGANVLTF. The DNA of the CDR3 is TGCGCCAGCAGTGAACAGGGTGGGGCCAACGTCCTGACTTTC. V and J are TRBV5-1 and TRBJ2-6, with TRBD1 as a possible D gene (6 bases). CDR3 length equals 14 residues. Germline V CDR1 and CDR2: SGHRS, YFSETQ. Trimming pared 5 bases from V and 3 bases from J, leaving 9 bases between.

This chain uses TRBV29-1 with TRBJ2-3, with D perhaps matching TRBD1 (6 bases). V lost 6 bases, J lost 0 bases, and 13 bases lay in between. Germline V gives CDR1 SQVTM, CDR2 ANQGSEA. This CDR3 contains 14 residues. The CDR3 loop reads CSVNRALSTDTQYF. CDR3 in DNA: TGCAGCGTAAACAGGGCATTGAGCACAGATACGCAGTATTTT.

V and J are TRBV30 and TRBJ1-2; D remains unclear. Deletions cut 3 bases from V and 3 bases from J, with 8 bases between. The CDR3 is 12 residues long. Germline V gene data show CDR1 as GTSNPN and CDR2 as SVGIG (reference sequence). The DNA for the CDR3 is TGTGCCTGGAGGGGTGCGGACTATGGCTACACCTTC. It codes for CAWRGADYGYTF. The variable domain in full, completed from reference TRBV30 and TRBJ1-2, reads SQTIHQWPATLVQPVGSPLSLECTVEGTSNPNLYWYRQAAGRGLQLLFYSVGIGQISSEVPQNLSASRPQDRQFILSSKKLLLSDSGFYLCAWRGADYGYTFGSGTRLTVV.

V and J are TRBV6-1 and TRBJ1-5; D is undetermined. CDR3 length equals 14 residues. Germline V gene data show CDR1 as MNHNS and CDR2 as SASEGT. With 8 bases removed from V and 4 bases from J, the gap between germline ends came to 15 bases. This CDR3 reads CASAVERGNQPQHF. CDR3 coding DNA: TGTGCCAGCGCCGTGGAGCGGGGAAATCAGCCCCAGCATTTT.

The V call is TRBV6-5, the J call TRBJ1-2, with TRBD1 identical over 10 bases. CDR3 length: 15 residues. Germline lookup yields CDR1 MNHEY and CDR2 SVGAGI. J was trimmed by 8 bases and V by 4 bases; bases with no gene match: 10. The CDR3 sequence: CASSSGQGFRRGYTF. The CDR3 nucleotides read TGTGCCAGCAGTTCGGGACAGGGGTTCCGTCGGGGCTACACCTTC.

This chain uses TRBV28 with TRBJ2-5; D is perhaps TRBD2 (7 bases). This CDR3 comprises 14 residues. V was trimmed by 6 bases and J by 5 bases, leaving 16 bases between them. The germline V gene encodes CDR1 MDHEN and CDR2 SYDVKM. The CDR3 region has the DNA TGTGCCAGCAGCTCCACAGGGCGGGGGGAGACCCAGTACTTC. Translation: CASSSTGRGETQYF.

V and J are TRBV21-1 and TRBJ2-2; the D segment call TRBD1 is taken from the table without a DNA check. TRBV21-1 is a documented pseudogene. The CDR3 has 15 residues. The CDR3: CASSKVLGPTGELFF. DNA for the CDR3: TGTGCCAGCAGCAAAGTTCTGGGCCCGACCGGGGAGCTGTTTTTT.

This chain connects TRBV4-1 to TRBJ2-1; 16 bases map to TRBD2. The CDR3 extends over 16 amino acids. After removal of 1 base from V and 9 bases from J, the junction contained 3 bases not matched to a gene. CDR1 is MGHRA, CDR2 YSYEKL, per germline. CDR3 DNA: TGCGCCAGCAGCCAAGGGGGACTAGCGGGAGGGGTTGAGCAGTTCTTC. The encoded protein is CASSQGGLAGGVEQFF.

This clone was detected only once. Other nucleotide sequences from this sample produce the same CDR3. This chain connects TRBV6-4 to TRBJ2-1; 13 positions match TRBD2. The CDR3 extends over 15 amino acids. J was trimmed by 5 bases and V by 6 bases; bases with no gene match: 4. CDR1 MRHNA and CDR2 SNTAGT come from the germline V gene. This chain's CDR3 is CASSAGTSGNNEQFF. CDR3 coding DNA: TGTGCCAGCAGCGCCGGGACTAGCGGGAACAATGAGCAGTTCTTC.

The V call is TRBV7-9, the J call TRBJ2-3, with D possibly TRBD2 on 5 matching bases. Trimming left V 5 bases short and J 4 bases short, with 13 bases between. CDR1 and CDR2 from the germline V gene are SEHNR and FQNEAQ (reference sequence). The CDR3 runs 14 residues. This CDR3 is CASSLPGWADTQYF. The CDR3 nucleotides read TGTGCCAGCAGCCTGCCGGGGTGGGCAGATACGCAGTATTTT.